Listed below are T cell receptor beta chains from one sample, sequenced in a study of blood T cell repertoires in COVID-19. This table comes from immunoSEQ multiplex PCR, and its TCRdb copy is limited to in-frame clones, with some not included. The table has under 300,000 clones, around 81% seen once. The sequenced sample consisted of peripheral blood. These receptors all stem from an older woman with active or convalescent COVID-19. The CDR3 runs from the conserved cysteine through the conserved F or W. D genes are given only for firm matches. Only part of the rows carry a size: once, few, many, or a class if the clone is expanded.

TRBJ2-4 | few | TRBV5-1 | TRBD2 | CASSLGGGGAPKNIQYF | TGCGCCAGCAGCTTGGGTGGCGGGGGGGCCCCCAAAAACATTCAGTACTTC
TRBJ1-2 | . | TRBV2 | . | CASGQGGYGYTF | TGTGCCAGCGGGCAGGGAGGTTATGGCTACACCTTC
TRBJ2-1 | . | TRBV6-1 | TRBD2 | CASSEALAGGGEQFF | TGTGCCAGCAGTGAAGCACTAGCGGGAGGGGGTGAGCAGTTCTTC
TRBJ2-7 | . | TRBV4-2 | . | CASSQELQVGGINSYEQYF | TGTGCCAGCAGCCAAGAACTCCAAGTCGGCGGGATAAACTCCTACGAGCAGTACTTC
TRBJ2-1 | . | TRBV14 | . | CASRKGRERNNEQFF | TGTGCCAGCAGAAAGGGACGGGAGAGAAACAATGAGCAGTTCTTC
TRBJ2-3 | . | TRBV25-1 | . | CASSDPSDPTDTQYF | TGTGCCAGCAGTGACCCTAGCGACCCGACAGATACGCAGTATTTT
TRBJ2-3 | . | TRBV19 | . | CASSIVGADTQYF | TGTGCCAGTAGTATAGTGGGGGCGGATACGCAGTATTTT
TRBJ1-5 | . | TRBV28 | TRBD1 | CASSFGDRANQPQHF | TGTGCCAGCAGTTTTGGGGACAGGGCGAATCAGCCCCAGCATTTT
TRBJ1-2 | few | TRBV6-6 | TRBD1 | CASTFDRASYGYTF | TGTGCCAGCACCTTCGACAGGGCGAGCTATGGCTACACCTTC
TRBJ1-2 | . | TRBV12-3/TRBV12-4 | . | CASSFGDYGYTF | TGTGCCAGCAGTTTCGGGGACTATGGCTACACCTTC
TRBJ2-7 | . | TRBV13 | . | CASSWGLTYEQYF | TGTGCCAGCAGCTGGGGACTTACCTACGAGCAGTACTTC
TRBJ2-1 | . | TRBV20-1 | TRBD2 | CSASKSDEREVYNEQFF | TGCAGTGCTAGTAAATCGGATGAGCGGGAGGTCTACAATGAGCAGTTCTTC
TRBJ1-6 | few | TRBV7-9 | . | CASSLGQNSPLHF | TGTGCCAGCAGCCTTGGACAAAATTCACCCCTCCACTTT
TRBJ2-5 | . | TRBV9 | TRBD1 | CASSAEATGGETQYF | TGTGCCAGCAGCGCGGAGGCGACAGGGGGGGAGACCCAGTACTTC
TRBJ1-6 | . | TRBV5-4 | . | CASSKGGGNSPLHF | TGTGCCAGCAGCAAGGGGGGGGGAAATTCACCCCTCCACTTT
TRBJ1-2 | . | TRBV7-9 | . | CASSPRGTDGYTF | TGTGCCAGCAGCCCCAGGGGAACGGATGGCTACACCTTC
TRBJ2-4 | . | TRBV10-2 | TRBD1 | CASSEWDREPLAKNIQYF | TGCGCCAGCAGTGAATGGGACAGGGAACCGCTTGCCAAAAACATTCAGTACTTC
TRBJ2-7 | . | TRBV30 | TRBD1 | CAWDPGQTPYEQYF | TGTGCCTGGGATCCGGGACAGACACCCTACGAGCAGTACTTC
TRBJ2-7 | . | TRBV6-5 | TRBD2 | CASSYTSANYEQYF | TGTGCCAGCAGTTACACTAGCGCGAACTACGAGCAGTACTTC
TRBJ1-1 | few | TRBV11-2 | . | CASSWLTDRNTEAFF | TGTGCCAGCAGCTGGCTCACGGACAGGAACACTGAAGCTTTCTTT
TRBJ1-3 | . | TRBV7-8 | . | CASSPNQAYSGNTIYF | TGTGCCAGCAGCCCCAATCAGGCCTACTCTGGAAACACCATATATTTT
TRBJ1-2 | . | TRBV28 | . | CASNGVNYGYTF | TGTGCCAGCAACGGGGTTAACTATGGCTACACCTTC
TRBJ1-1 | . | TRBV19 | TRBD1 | CASSDRVTEAFF | TGTGCCAGTTCGGACAGGGTTACTGAAGCTTTCTTT
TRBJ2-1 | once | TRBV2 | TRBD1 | CASHRDRDPNEQFF | TGTGCCAGTCACCGGGACAGGGATCCCAATGAGCAGTTCTTC
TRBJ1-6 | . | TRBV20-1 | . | CSASAEGYLHSPLHF | TGCAGTGCTAGTGCGGAGGGGTATCTTCATTCACCCCTCCACTTT
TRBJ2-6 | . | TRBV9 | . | CASSANLPGANVLTF | TGTGCCAGCAGCGCGAACCTACCGGGGGCCAACGTCCTGACTTTC
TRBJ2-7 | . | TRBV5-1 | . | CASSFRDEQYF | TGCGCCAGCAGCTTCCGAGACGAGCAGTACTTC
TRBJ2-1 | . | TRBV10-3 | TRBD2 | CAISGTSGGAIENNEQFF | TGTGCCATCAGTGGGACTAGCGGGGGGGCTATCGAAAACAATGAGCAGTTCTTC
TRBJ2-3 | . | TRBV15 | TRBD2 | CATSRATNRGLAGVSDTQYF | TGTGCCACCAGCAGGGCGACAAACCGAGGACTAGCGGGAGTTTCAGATACGCAGTATTTT
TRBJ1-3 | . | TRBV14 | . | CASSHLLARATGNTIYF | TGTGCCAGCAGCCACCTCCTAGCCCGGGCGACTGGAAACACCATATATTTT
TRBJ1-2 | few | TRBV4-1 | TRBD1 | CASSQPGQGPPNYGYTF | TGCGCCAGCAGCCAACCGGGACAGGGGCCTCCTAACTATGGCTACACCTTC
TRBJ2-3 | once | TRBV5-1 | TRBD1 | CASSLLAGGSTDTQYF | TGCGCCAGCAGCTTGTTGGCAGGGGGCAGTACAGATACGCAGTATTTT
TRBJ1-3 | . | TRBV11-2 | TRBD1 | CASSFTGGAGNTIYF | TGTGCCAGCAGCTTCACAGGGGGAGCCGGAAACACCATATATTTT
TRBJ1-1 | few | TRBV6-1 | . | CASSEQWNTEAFF | TGTGCCAGCAGTGAACAGTGGAACACTGAAGCTTTCTTT
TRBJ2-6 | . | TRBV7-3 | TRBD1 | CASSPSGQGSSGANVLTF | TGTGCCAGCAGCCCCTCGGGACAGGGAAGCTCTGGGGCCAACGTCCTGACTTTC
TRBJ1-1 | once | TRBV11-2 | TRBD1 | CASSLVGTGNTEAFF | TGTGCCAGCAGCTTAGTGGGGACAGGGAACACTGAAGCTTTCTTT
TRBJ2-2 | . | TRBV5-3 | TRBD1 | CARSPGPDRGTGELFF | TGTGCCAGAAGCCCCGGTCCCGACAGGGGCACCGGGGAGCTGTTTTTT
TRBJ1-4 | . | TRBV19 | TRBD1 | CASSMTRTGENEKLFF | TGTGCCAGTAGTATGACCCGGACAGGGGAGAATGAAAAACTGTTTTTT
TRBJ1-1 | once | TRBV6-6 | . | CASSHGRGLNTEAFF | TGTGCCAGCAGCCACGGTCGGGGGTTGAACACTGAAGCTTTCTTT
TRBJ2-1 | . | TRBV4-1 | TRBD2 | CASSQGGSGISYNEQFF | TGCGCCAGCAGCCAAGGGGGTAGCGGGATCTCCTACAATGAGCAGTTCTTC
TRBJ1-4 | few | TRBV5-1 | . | CASNPTPGVGHEKLFF | TGCGCCAGCAACCCGACGCCGGGGGTAGGGCACGAAAAACTGTTTTTT
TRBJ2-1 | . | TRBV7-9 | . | CASSLAAGLAYNEQFF | TGTGCCAGCAGCTTAGCGGCAGGGTTAGCTTACAATGAGCAGTTCTTC
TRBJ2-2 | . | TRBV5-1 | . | CASSFADTGELFF | TGCGCCAGCAGCTTCGCGGACACCGGGGAGCTGTTTTTT
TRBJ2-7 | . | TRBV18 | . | CASSNLRDLSYEQYF | TGTGCCAGCTCCAACTTACGGGACTTATCCTACGAGCAGTACTTC
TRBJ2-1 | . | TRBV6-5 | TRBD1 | CASLRDSHNEQFF | TGTGCCAGCCTCCGGGACAGCCACAATGAGCAGTTCTTC
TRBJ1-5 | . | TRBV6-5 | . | CATSPGVRQPQHF | TGTGCCACGTCCCCCGGGGTTCGGCAGCCCCAGCATTTT
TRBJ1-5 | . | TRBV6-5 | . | CASQRTIGDQPQHF | TGTGCCAGCCAAAGAACCATAGGGGATCAGCCCCAGCATTTT
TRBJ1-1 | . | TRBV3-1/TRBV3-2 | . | CASSQGPPGHLLNTEAFF | TGTGCCAGCAGCCAAGGTCCACCGGGACACCTTTTGAACACTGAAGCTTTCTTT
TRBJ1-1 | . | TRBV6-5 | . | CASSYTGNTEAFF | TGTGCCAGCAGTTACACGGGGAACACTGAAGCTTTCTTT
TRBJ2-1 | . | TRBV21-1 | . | CASSNLDRQGTNNEQFF | TGTGCCAGCAGCAATCTCGATCGACAGGGCACCAACAATGAGCAGTTCTTC
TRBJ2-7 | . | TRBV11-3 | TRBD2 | CASSLYSAGGPNEQYF | TGTGCCAGCAGCTTATATTCGGCGGGAGGGCCCAACGAGCAGTACTTC
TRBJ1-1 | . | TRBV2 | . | CASSGPNRRTEAFF | TGTGCCAGCAGTGGTCCTAACAGGCGGACTGAAGCTTTCTTT
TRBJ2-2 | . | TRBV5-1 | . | CASSPRLGNTGELFF | TGCGCCAGCAGCCCAAGACTTGGGAACACCGGGGAGCTGTTTTTT
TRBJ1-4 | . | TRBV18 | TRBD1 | CASSPGQGREEKLFF | TGTGCCAGCTCACCAGGACAGGGCCGCGAGGAAAAACTGTTTTTT
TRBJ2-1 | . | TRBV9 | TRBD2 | CASSSWTSGGAFPYNEQFF | TGTGCCAGCAGCAGCTGGACGAGCGGGGGGGCGTTCCCCTACAATGAGCAGTTCTTC
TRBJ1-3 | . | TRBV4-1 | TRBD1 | CASSHVFDGTGGNTIYF | TGCGCCAGCAGCCACGTGTTTGACGGGACAGGTGGAAACACCATATATTTT
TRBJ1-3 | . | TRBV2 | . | CASSPLGGIGNTIYF | TGTGCCAGCAGTCCCCTAGGAGGTATTGGAAACACCATATATTTT